This TCR beta chain was found in a study of OX40 agonist ivuxolimab in advanced cancers. Study context: Treatment of patients was with ivuxolimab, an agonistic anti-OX40 (CD134) antibody. With a range of roughly 23 to 79, age averaged about 58 years, and 65% to 85% were male.

TCRdb's table, derived via immunoSEQ multiplex PCR, lists solely in-frame clones and lacks some. Of about 94,000 clones in the sample, around 87% are singletons; the top ten hold over 0.3%. This clone showed up just once. CDR1 is MNHNS and CDR2 is SASEGT in the germline V gene. The CDR3 runs 15 residues. With V trimmed by 6 bases and J by 6 bases, 6 bases remained unmatched. Sequenced material: CD4+ or CD8+ T cells sorted from blood, taken in a trial of the OX40 agonist ivuxolimab. This TCR was recovered from an adult with an advanced solid tumor such as melanoma, head and neck, liver or kidney cancer. The rearrangement uses TRBV6-1 and TRBJ2-2; 11 bases line up with TRBD2. In DNA form, the CDR3 reads TGTGCCAGCAGCTATAGCGGGGGGGTTCCCGGGGAGCTGTTTTTT. It encodes CASSYSGGVPGELFF.